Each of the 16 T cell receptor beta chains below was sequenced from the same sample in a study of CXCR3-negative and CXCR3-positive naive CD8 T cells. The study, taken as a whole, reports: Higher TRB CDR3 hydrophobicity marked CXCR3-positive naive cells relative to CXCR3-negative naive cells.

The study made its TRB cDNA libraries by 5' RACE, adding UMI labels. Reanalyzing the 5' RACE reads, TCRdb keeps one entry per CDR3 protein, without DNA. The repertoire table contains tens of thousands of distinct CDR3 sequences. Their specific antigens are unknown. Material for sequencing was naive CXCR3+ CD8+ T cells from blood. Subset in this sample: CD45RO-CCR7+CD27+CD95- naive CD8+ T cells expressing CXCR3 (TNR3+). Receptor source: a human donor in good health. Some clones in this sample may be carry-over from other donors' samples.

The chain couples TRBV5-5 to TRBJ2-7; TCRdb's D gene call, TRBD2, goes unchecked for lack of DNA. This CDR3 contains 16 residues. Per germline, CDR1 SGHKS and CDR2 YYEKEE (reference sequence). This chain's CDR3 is CASSSEGGTPYYEQYF.

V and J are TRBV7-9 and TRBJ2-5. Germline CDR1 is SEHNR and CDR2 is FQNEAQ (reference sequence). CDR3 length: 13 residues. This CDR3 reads CASSLADQETQYF.

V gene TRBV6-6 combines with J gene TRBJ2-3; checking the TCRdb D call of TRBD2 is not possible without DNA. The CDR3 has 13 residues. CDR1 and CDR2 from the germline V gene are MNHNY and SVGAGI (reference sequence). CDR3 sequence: CATESGLTDTQYF.

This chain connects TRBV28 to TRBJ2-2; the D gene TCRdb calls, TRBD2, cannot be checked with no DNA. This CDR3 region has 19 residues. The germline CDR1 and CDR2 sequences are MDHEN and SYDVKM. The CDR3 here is CASSLWSPSGGHNTGELFF.

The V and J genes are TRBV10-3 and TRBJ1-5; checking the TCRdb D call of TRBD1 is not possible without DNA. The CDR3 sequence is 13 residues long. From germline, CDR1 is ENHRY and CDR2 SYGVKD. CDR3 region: CAISDRGYQPQHF.

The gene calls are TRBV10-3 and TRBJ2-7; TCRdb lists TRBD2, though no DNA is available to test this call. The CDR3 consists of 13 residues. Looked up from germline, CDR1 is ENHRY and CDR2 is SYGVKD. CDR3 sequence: CAISGDYTYEQYF.

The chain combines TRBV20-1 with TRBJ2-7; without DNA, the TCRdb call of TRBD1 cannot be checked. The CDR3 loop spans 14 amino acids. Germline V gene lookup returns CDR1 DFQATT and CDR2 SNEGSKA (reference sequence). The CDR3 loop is CSANDRGMTYEQYF.

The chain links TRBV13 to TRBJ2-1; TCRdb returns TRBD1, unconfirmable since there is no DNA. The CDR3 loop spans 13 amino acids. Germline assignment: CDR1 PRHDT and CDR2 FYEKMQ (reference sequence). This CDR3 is CASSQDRDNEQFF.

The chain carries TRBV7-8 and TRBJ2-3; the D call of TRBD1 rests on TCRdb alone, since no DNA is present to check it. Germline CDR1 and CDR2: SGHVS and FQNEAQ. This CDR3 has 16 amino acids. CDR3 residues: CASSSPRGLVTDTQYF. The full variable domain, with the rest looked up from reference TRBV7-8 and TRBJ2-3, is GAGVSQSPRYKVAKRGQDVALRCDPISGHVSLFWYQQALGQGPEFLTYFQNEAQLDKSGLPSDRFFAERPEGSVSTLKIQRTQQEDSAVYLCASSSPRGLVTDTQYFGPGTRLTVL.

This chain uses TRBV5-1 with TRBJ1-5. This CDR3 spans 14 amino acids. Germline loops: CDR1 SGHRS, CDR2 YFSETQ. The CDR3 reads CASSLEGSNQPQHF.

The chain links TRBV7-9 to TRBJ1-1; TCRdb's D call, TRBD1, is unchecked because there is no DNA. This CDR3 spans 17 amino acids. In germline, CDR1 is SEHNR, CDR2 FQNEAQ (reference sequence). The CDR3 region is CASSFDIQVGTNTEAFF.

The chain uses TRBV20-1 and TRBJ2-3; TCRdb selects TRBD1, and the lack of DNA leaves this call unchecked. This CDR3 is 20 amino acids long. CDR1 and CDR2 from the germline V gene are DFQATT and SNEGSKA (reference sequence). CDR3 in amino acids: CSARKGPRETANSSTDTQYF.

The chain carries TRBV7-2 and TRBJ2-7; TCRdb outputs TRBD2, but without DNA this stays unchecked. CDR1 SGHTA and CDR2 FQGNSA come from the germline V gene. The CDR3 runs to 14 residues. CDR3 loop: CASSLRAVAHEQYF.

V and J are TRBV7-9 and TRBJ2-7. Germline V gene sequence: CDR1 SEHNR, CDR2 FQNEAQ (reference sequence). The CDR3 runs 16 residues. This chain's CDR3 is CASSLASAGRKYEQYF.

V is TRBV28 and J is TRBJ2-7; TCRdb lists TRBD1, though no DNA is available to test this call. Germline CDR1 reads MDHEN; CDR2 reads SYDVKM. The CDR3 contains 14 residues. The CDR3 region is CASSRDREIYEQYF. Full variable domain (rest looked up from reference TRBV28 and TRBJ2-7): DVKVTQSSRYLVKRTGEKVFLECVQDMDHENMFWYRQDPGLGLRLIYFSYDVKMKEKGDIPEGYSVSREKKERFSLILESASTNQTSMYLCASSRDREIYEQYFGPGTRLTVT.

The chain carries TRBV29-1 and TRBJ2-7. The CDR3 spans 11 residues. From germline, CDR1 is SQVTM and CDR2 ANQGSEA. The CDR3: CSVRGNYEQYF.